This TCR beta chain was sequenced in a study of T cells expressing NK-cell markers. Study results and limitations: Whether expanded NKG2C-expressing T cell clones recognize HCMV is unknown.

A remark on this clonotype: The antigen remains undetermined.

The germline V gene has CDR1 DFQATT and CDR2 SNEGSKA (reference sequence). The CDR3 has 11 residues. TCRdb reprocessed the 5' RACE reads and keeps a single row for each CDR3 protein, giving no DNA. The sample data list 200,000 to 300,000 distinct CDR3 sequences. Sequenced input: blood T cells: a sorted CD56 or NKG2C T cell subset, CD4+ or CD8+ T cells, or bulk PBMC T cells (not recorded which). J is TRBJ1-1 and V is TRBV20-1; with no DNA, the TCRdb D assignment of TRBD1 cannot be verified. This clonotype was obtained from a man in his late teens or twenties in good health. CDR3 sequence reads: CSAFTGTEAFF.